This T cell receptor (beta chain) is from a study of human T cells and chemical hapten exposure. Described time point: patch test 3, about 24 weeks after DPC sensitization. Treatment here: therapeutic diphenylcyclopropenone sensitization with weekly scalp DPC. Ahead of applying each patch test, blood was sampled. TCRdb passed the RACE reads through MiXCR, listing each CDR3 protein once. The sample contains roughly 100,000 distinct CDR3 sequences, roughly a third of which appear only once. Study results and limitations: Significantly more large CDR3 similarity clusters were formed by expanded TCRs than by controls. TCRs exceeding a frequency of 1 in 1000 stayed unchanged under DPC sensitization.

To note about this clonotype: Its antigen is not identified.

This specimen was whole blood, taken in connection with sensitization to the hapten diphenylcyclopropenone (DPC). This TCR came from a man aged 40-49 years with alopecia areata. Some clones in this sample may be carry-over from other donors' samples.

CDR3 sequence reads: CATSDFPRQPELYGYTF. The CDR3 DNA follows: TGTGCCACCAGTGATTTCCCTAGGCAGCCGGAGCTCTATGGCTACACCTTC. This chain links TRBV24-1 with TRBJ1-2, with D uncertain. CDR3 length: 17 residues. V lost 1 base to trimming and J lost 4 bases, with 18 bases between them. Germline-derived CDR1 and CDR2 are KGHDR and SFDVKD.